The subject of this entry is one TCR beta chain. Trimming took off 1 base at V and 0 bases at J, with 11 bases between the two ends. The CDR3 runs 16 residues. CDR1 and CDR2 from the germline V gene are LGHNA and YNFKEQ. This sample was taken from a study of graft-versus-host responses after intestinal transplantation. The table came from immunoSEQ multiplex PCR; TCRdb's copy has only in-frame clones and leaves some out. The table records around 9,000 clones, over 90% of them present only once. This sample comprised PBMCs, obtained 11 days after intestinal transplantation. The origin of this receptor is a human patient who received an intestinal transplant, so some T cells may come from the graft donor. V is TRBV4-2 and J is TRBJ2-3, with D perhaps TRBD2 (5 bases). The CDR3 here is CASSQADGGSTDTQYF. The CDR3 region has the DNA TGTGCCAGCAGCCAAGCCGACGGCGGGAGCACAGATACGCAGTATTTT.